This TCR beta chain was sequenced during a study of blood T cell repertoires in COVID-19. About the research overall: PBMCs, B-cell-depleted T cells, or T cells were the source of the cDNA or gDNA that made up the material.

The method was immunoSEQ multiplex PCR; TCRdb's version includes in-frame clones alone and lacks a portion of them. The data contain roughly 260,000 clones, roughly 90% of them singletons. From germline, CDR1 is MRHNA and CDR2 SNTAGT. This CDR3 has 13 residues. With 5 bases removed from V and 2 bases from J, the gap between germline ends came to 9 bases. Cohort placement rested on clinical history that participants reported themselves. The rearrangement links TRBV6-4 to TRBJ1-2; D is uncertain. This TCR came from a woman aged 25 to 39 with acute COVID-19. Sample: PBMCs or T cells enriched from blood (not recorded which). The CDR3: CASSMGGNYGYTF. CDR3 nucleotides: TGTGCCAGCAGTATGGGCGGGAACTATGGCTACACCTTC.